This entry is about one T cell receptor (beta chain). Its cognate antigen is unknown. The CDR3 spans 15 residues. V lost 3 bases, J lost 3 bases, and 14 bases lay in between. Germline CDR1 and CDR2: GTSNPN and SVGIG (reference sequence). This specimen belongs to a study of cytomegalovirus exposure and HLA in healthy donors. As for the study in general: An early data release held 80 million or so unique TCRs from HLA-typed donors.

General observations from the study: When the data were analyzed later, several of the most significant clusters appeared to be linked to common viral pathogens. Among TCR beta chains, those listed as cytomegalovirus-associated numbered under 200.

PCR was performed using 60 Vbeta and 13 Jbeta primers. In the original analysis: Later, an analysis found 75 million to 100 million unique TCR beta chains, and 10 million to 11 million of these were shared. The repertoire was sequenced with immunoSEQ multiplex PCR; TCRdb's copy has only in-frame clones and lacks some. V, J and clone size are taken as reported in that table, and D and trimming were inferred from the DNA itself. The sample consists of about 150,000 clones, about 75% of them appearing once. This chain links TRBV30 with TRBJ2-2; D might be TRBD1 (6 bases). This receptor was identified in a male donor in good health and CMV-seronegative. Sample: PBMCs. CDR3 in DNA: TGTGCCTGGAGCTCCCGGGACAAAGACACCGGGGAGCTGTTTTTT. Translating gives CAWSSRDKDTGELFF.